The 32 T cell receptor beta chains reported below all come from one sample, sequenced in a study of tumor and adjacent non-tumor tissue in lung cancer. Three rounds of nested PCR, following a modified ARM-PCR protocol, produced the TCRbeta library. TCRdb independently ran MiXCR on the multiplex PCR reads; one entry per CDR3 protein. The data hold about 75,000 distinct CDR3 sequences, with roughly 80% observed a single time. No cell sorting was done before RNA was extracted from the tissue. The material sequenced was lung tumor tissue. All receptors derive from a woman in her 50s with non-small cell lung cancer.

Note on this clonotype: One junction end does not reproduce the germline sequence, and a read error may be involved. In DNA form, the CDR3 reads TGTGTCAGCGGTACAAGATTCACCGGGGAGCTGTTTTTT. It yields the protein CVSGTRFTGELFF. This chain links TRBV12-3 or TRBV12-4 with TRBJ2-2, with D possibly TRBD2 on 5 matching bases. This CDR3 comprises 13 residues.

A word on this clonotype: One end of the junction varies from germline; a read error may be responsible. J is TRBJ1-4 and V is TRBV12-3 or TRBV12-4, with D unresolved. This CDR3 is built from 14 residues. The CDR3 region has the DNA TGTGCCAGCAGTTTTGGGAGCCCAAATAAAAAACTGCTTTTT. Amino acids: CASSFGSPNKKLLF.

This clonotype has only a few counts. At one of its ends the junction is not consistent with the germline gene, which may arise from a read error. V usage is TRBV12-3 or TRBV12-4 and J usage is TRBJ2-2; possibly TRBD1 for D (6 bases). The CDR3 extends over 15 amino acids. DNA for the CDR3: TGTGCCAGCAGCCCGGGACACGGGATCACCCGGGAGCTGTTTTTT. Protein sequence: CASSPGHGITRELFF.

Remarks on this clonotype: Germline and junction disagree at one end, which may indicate a read error. The gene calls are TRBV4-2 and TRBJ2-7; 7 bases align to TRBD2. There are 15 residues in the CDR3. In germline, CDR1 is LGHNA, CDR2 YNFKEQ. CDR3 nucleotides: TGTGCCAGCAGCCATGATGGTGGCGGGAGTTTCGAGGAGTACTTC. This gives the protein CASSHDGGGSFEEYF.

Concerning this clonotype itself: One end of the junction fails to match germline, which may point to a read error. The chain employs TRBV6-2 or TRBV6-3 and TRBJ2-7; 14 nucleotides match TRBD2. CDR1 MNHEY and CDR2 SVGEGT come from the germline V gene. CDR3 size: 14 residues. CDR3 loop: CASMGTSGSGEHFF. The CDR3, as DNA: TGTGCCAGCATGGGGACTAGCGGGAGCGGTGAGCATTTCTTC.

With regard to this clonotype: The CDR3 end shows no conserved phenylalanine or tryptophan, and so a read error is likely. The chain uses TRBV5-1 and TRBJ2-7, with TRBD2 identical over 9 bases. CDR1 and CDR2 from the germline V gene are SGHRS and YFSETQ. This CDR3 contains 18 residues. Trimming at V came to 0 bases and at J to 7 bases, leaving 17 bases not matched to a gene. The CDR3 sequence: CASSLVGLAGVTLGEQYL. CDR3 nucleotide sequence: TGCGCCAGCAGCTTGGTCGGGTTAGCGGGAGTAACACTAGGGGAGCAGTACTTG.

This chain connects TRBV12-3 or TRBV12-4 to TRBJ2-3; D perhaps matches TRBD1 (6 bases). V lost 9 bases, J lost 0 bases, and 16 bases lay in between. The CDR3 is 15 amino acids. In nucleotides, the CDR3 is TGTGCCAGTAACCGAAACAGGGCTAGCACAGATACGCAGTATTTT. As protein: CASNRNRASTDTQYF.

A note on this clonotype: The CDR3 does not end in the conserved phenylalanine or tryptophan, so this is likely a read error. No DNA is shown, since the ends of the CDR3 on it are uncertain; the CDR3 is the one TCRdb lists. The gene calls are TRBV29-1 and TRBJ2-4; the D segment call TRBD1 is taken from the table without a DNA check. The germline V gene has CDR1 SQVTM and CDR2 ANQGSEA. The CDR3 totals 14 residues, both ends included. CDR3 loop: CSVDPGQGRNIQYI.

In the case of this clonotype: A much larger clone sits a single nucleotide away, making a read error possible. The rearrangement uses TRBV20-1 and TRBJ2-5; possibly TRBD1 for D (5 bases). This CDR3 region has 14 residues. The ends were cut back, 5 bases at V and 3 bases at J, with 16 bases in the middle. Germline lookup yields CDR1 DFQATT and CDR2 SNEGSKA (reference sequence). The CDR3 nucleotides are TGCAGTGCTCCCCAGGAATGGACAAAAGAGACCCAGTACTTC. Translated: CSAPQEWTKETQYF.

Comments on this clonotype: An end of the junction differs from the germline gene, which may be a read error. The chain is built from TRBV6-1 and TRBJ2-3; D remains ambiguous. This CDR3 contains 14 residues. From germline, CDR1 is MNHNS and CDR2 SASEGT. The CDR3 region is CASSRRTSEYAQFF. The CDR3 DNA follows: TGTGCCAGTAGCCGACGAACTTCTGAATATGCGCAGTTTTTC.

A remark on this clonotype: Because it lacks the conserved phenylalanine or tryptophan at the end, this CDR3 is likely a read error. The genes are TRBV29-1 and TRBJ2-6; no clear D gene. Looked up from germline, CDR1 is SQVTM and CDR2 is ANQGSEA. The CDR3 is 16 amino acids. Trimming cost V 7 bases and J 0 bases, with 16 bases left between them. The CDR3 DNA reads TGCAGCGCCCAAACCCGCCTATCCTCTGGGGCCAACGTCCTGACTTTA. Translation: CSAQTRLSSGANVLTL.

A remark on this clonotype: The junction and the germline gene differ at one end; a read error may be behind it. V usage is TRBV20-1 and J usage is TRBJ2-5; 9 nucleotides match TRBD2. The CDR3 length is 16 residues. Per the germline V gene, CDR1 is DFQATT and CDR2 is SNEGSKA (reference sequence). CDR3 residues: CSARRLAGSDQETQYF. The CDR3 DNA follows: TGCAGTGCTAGGAGGCTAGCGGGAAGTGACCAAGAGACCCAGTACTTT.

This clonotype was observed at least ten times. The chain joins TRBV5-8 to TRBJ2-5; D uncertain. Trimming stripped 7 bases from V and 2 bases from J, with 12 bases between. CDR1 is SGHTS and CDR2 is YDEGEE in the germline V gene. The CDR3 totals 13 residues. CDR3 in DNA: TGTGCCAGCCTCTCATCCCGACAAGAGACCCAGTACTTC. Protein product: CASLSSRQETQYF. Complete variable domain (other parts from reference TRBV5-8 and TRBJ2-5): EAGVTQSPTHLIKTRGQQATLRCSPISGHTSVYWYQQALGLGLQFLLWYDEGEERNRGNFPPRFSGRQFPNYSSELNVNALELEDSALYLCASLSSRQETQYFGPGTRLLVL.

In the case of this clonotype: A much larger clone lies one base from this, so it may be a read error. V gene TRBV28 combines with J gene TRBJ2-1; 9 positions agree with TRBD2. Germline V gene sequence: CDR1 MDHEN, CDR2 SYDVKM. Losses at the gene ends were 4 bases for V and 8 bases for J; bases not matched to a gene: 6. The CDR3 length is 14 residues. The CDR3 region has the DNA TGTGCCAGCAGTTCGAGGACTAGCGACGATGAGCAGTTCTTC. Protein product: CASSSRTSDDEQFF.

To note about this clonotype: One junction end does not reproduce the germline sequence, and a read error may be involved. The rearrangement links TRBV6-1 to TRBJ2-7, with 8 bases identical to TRBD2. Germline V CDR1 and CDR2: MNHNS, SASEGT. The CDR3 spans 15 residues. The CDR3 spells CVSSEEAGGSYEQYF. In DNA, the CDR3 is TGTGTCAGCAGTGAAGAGGCGGGGGGCTCCTACGAGCAGTACTTC.

The chain links TRBV6-5 to TRBJ2-6; 10 positions match TRBD2. The CDR3 runs 17 residues. J was trimmed by 0 bases and V by 6 bases; bases with no gene match: 5. From germline, CDR1 is MNHEY and CDR2 SVGAGI. CDR3 sequence reads: CASSLAGASSGANVLTF. In DNA form, the CDR3 reads TGTGCCAGCAGCCTAGCGGGAGCCAGCTCTGGGGCCAACGTCCTGACTTTC.

Of note for this clonotype: In this CDR3 the conserved last residue, phenylalanine or tryptophan, is missing, so a read error is likely. The gene calls are TRBV29-1 and TRBJ2-5; D is perhaps TRBD2 (5 bases). The CDR3 extends over 14 amino acids. Looked up from germline, CDR1 is SQVTM and CDR2 is ANQGSEA. CDR3 sequence (DNA): TGTAGCGTTGAAAGGGCCTTACGTCAAGAGACCCAGTACATC. This sequence encodes CSVERALRQETQYI.

With respect to this clonotype: The conserved phenylalanine or tryptophan normally closing the CDR3 is absent here, so this likely arose from a read error. This sequence joins TRBV28 and TRBJ2-2; 7 bases align to TRBD2. This CDR3 is 14 amino acids long. CDR1 is MDHEN and CDR2 is SYDVKM in the germline V gene. The CDR3 sequence: CASIGREGGGVLFL. The CDR3 DNA reads TGTGCCAGCATCGGTAGGGAGGGTGGCGGGGTGCTGTTTTTA.

In regard to this clonotype: One end of the junction varies from germline; a read error may be responsible. The chain employs TRBV6-6 and TRBJ1-2; weak D call: TRBD1 (5 bases). The CDR3 covers 14 residues. Germline CDR1 and CDR2: MNHNY and SVGAGI (reference sequence). CDR3 bases: TGTGGCAGCAGCCCAGGGACCTCTAACTATGACTACACCTTC. Residues: CGSSPGTSNYDYTF.

This clonotype is labeled medium-sized. The rearrangement joins TRBV4-1 to TRBJ2-3; 9 nucleotides align to TRBD1. V was clipped by 3 bases and J by 4 bases; unmatched bases: 2. The CDR3 is made up of 14 amino acids. In germline, CDR1 is MGHRA, CDR2 YSYEKL. Here the CDR3 reads CASSQRTGADTQYF. The CDR3 DNA sequence: TGCGCCAGCAGCCAGCGGACAGGGGCAGATACGCAGTATTTT.

The chain employs TRBV11-2 and TRBJ1-2; 8 nucleotides line up with TRBD1. This CDR3 spans 16 amino acids. Germline loops: CDR1 SGHAT, CDR2 FQNNGV. The trim removed 1 base at V and 4 bases at J, leaving 8 bases unmatched. The chain's CDR3 is CASSLGPSGTGYGYTF. CDR3 nucleotide sequence: TGTGCCAGCAGCTTAGGCCCATCCGGGACAGGCTATGGCTACACCTTC.

This chain links TRBV28 with TRBJ1-2; possible D gene TRBD1, 5 bases. The CDR3 consists of 13 residues. Germline CDR1 is MDHEN and CDR2 is SYDVKM. Between the trimmed V and J ends, which lost 8 bases and 8 bases, there was a span of 18 bases. CDR3 in DNA: TGTGCCAGCCGAATCCGGGACGACGGGGGCTACACCTTC. This gives the protein CASRIRDDGGYTF.

The chain is built from TRBV6-5 and TRBJ1-1, with D perhaps matching TRBD1 (6 bases). The CDR3 is 13 residues long. Per germline, CDR1 MNHEY and CDR2 SVGAGI. V lost 5 bases, J lost 4 bases, and 11 bases lay in between. The CDR3 protein is CASSHLGGTEAFF. The CDR3 coding sequence is TGTGCCAGCAGTCACTTAGGGGGCACTGAAGCTTTCTTT.

As to this clonotype: At one of its ends the junction is not consistent with the germline gene, which may arise from a read error. The chain employs TRBV6-1 and TRBJ2-2, with 8 bases aligning to TRBD1. Germline V gives CDR1 MNHNS, CDR2 SASEGT. The CDR3 runs 15 residues. The chain's CDR3 is CASSDQGASTGELFF. The CDR3 bases are TGTGCCAGTAGTGACCAGGGGGCGAGCACAGGGGAGCTGTTTTTT.

Concerning this clonotype itself: A read error may account for a junction end that differs from germline. V and J are TRBV11-2 and TRBJ2-7; possible D gene TRBD1, 5 bases. Germline CDR1 reads SGHAT; CDR2 reads FQNNGV. The CDR3 consists of 14 residues. The chain's CDR3 is CANSLTDTAYEQYF. The CDR3 bases are TGTGCCAACAGCCTGACAGACACTGCTTACGAGCAGTACTTC. Full variable domain (missing parts from reference TRBV11-2 and TRBJ2-7): EAGVAQSPRYKIIEKRQSVAFWCNPISGHATLYWYQQILGQGPKLLIQFQNNGVVDDSQLPKDRFSAERLKGVDSTLKIQPAKLEDSAVYLCANSLTDTAYEQYFGPGTRLTVT.

Only a few counts were recorded for this clonotype. CDR3 DNA sequence: TGTGCCAGCACCGGGACTAGAGAGAACAATGAGCAGTTCTTC. Encoded protein: CASTGTRENNEQFF. The chain has TRBV7-2 and TRBJ2-1; 8 nucleotides match TRBD2. J was trimmed by 5 bases and V by 7 bases; bases with no gene match: 7. Germline CDR1 is SGHTA and CDR2 is FQGNSA. The CDR3 is 14 residues long.

In regard to this clonotype: The junction departs from germline at one end; a sequencing error may be responsible. The V call is TRBV14, the J call TRBJ1-3; TRBD1 agrees at 7 bases. The CDR3 runs to 15 residues. Germline values: CDR1 SGHDN, CDR2 FVKESK. CDR3 protein: CVSRQDRTLRNTIYF. The CDR3 DNA sequence: TGTGTCAGCAGACAGGACAGGACACTGAGAAACACCATATATTTT.

This chain joins TRBV11-2 and TRBJ1-5; the D is unclear. The end of the DNA aligns better with TRBJ2-3, so the J call may be wrong. Germline lookup yields CDR1 SGHAT and CDR2 FQNNGV. The CDR3 is 13 amino acids. For the CDR3, the DNA is TGTTTCAGCAGCTTAGAAAGGAGTCAGCCCCAGTATTTT. It yields the protein CFSSLERSQPQYF.

In regard to this clonotype: Relative to the germline gene, one junction end is altered; a read error may explain this. The rearrangement joins TRBV12-3 or TRBV12-4 to TRBJ2-7; D not resolved. This CDR3 has 13 residues. The CDR3 region is CANTFVTVYEQYF. CDR3 bases: TGTGCCAACACTTTCGTAACGGTCTACGAACAGTACTTC.

CDR3 amino acids: CVGSQPGTNSYEQYF. The CDR3 coding sequence is TGCGTCGGCAGCCAACCCGGGACGAACTCATACGAGCAGTACTTC. The chain is built from TRBV4-1 and TRBJ2-7; TRBD1 or TRBD2 may be the D gene (5 bases each). The germline V gene has CDR1 MGHRA and CDR2 YSYEKL. The CDR3 totals 15 residues.

Here the CDR3 DNA reads TGCGCCAGTATCCAAGAGATGGGGAGCTCCTACAATGAGCAGTTCTTC. Amino acids: CASIQEMGSSYNEQFF. The chain joins TRBV4-1 to TRBJ2-1; a possible D gene is TRBD2 (5 bases). The V gene's germline CDR1 is MGHRA and CDR2 YSYEKL. Trimming cost V 9 bases and J 0 bases, with 18 bases left between them. The CDR3 has 16 residues.

With regard to this clonotype: One junction end does not reproduce the germline sequence, and a read error may be involved. The J gene is TRBJ2-7, the V gene TRBV10-2; 8 positions match TRBD2. Germline-derived CDR1 and CDR2 are WSHSY and SAAADI. The CDR3 is made up of 13 amino acids. CDR3 in amino acids: CAYTSGSSYERYF. The CDR3 DNA sequence: TGCGCCTACACTAGCGGTAGCTCCTACGAGCGGTACTTC.